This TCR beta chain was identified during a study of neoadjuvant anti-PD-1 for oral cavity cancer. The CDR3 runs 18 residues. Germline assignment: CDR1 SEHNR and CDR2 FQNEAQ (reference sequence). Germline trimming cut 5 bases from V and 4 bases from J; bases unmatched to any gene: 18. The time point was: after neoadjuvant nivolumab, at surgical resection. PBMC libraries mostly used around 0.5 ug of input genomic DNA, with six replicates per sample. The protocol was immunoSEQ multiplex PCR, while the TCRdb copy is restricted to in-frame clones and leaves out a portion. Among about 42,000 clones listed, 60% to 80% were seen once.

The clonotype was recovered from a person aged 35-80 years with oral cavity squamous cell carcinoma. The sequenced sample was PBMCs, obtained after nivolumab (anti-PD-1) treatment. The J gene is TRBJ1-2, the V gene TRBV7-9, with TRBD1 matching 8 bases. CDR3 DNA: TGTGCCAGCAGCCTGGGTCAGGGGGCGCAAGGGTCATTCTATGGCTACACCTTC. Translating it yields CASSLGQGAQGSFYGYTF.